This record concerns one T cell receptor (beta chain) sequence. Its antigen is currently unknown. The sample is drawn from a study of shared clonotypes between healthy human individuals. The wider study: Every donor yielded three CD4 naive, three CD4 memory, two CD8 naive and one CD8 memory plate.

General study results and limits: Genetic and exposure-history diversity was limited by the small donor number. A generally larger estimated richness was seen in naive subsets than in memory subsets. Rarefaction revealed incomplete sorted-subset sequencing despite large depth.

Measured with immunoSEQ multiplex PCR; TCRdb has only the in-frame clones, and not every one. Among about 580,000 clones listed, 95% to 98% were seen once. Selected positively for CCR7 and CD45RO-negative, naive CD8 cells excluded terminally differentiated effector memory CD45RA+ cells. V gave up 10 bases and J gave up 4 bases, with 10 bases separating them. Germline assignment: CDR1 SGHVS and CDR2 FNYEAQ. The CDR3 contains 11 residues. The receptor was derived from a man aged 25-45 years in good health. The rearrangement links TRBV7-6 to TRBJ1-2, with a weak D call TRBD1 (5 bases). Specimen: naive CD8+ T cells sorted from blood. The CDR3 loop is CATDSGYGYTF. The DNA of the CDR3 is TGTGCCACCGACAGCGGCTATGGCTACACCTTC.